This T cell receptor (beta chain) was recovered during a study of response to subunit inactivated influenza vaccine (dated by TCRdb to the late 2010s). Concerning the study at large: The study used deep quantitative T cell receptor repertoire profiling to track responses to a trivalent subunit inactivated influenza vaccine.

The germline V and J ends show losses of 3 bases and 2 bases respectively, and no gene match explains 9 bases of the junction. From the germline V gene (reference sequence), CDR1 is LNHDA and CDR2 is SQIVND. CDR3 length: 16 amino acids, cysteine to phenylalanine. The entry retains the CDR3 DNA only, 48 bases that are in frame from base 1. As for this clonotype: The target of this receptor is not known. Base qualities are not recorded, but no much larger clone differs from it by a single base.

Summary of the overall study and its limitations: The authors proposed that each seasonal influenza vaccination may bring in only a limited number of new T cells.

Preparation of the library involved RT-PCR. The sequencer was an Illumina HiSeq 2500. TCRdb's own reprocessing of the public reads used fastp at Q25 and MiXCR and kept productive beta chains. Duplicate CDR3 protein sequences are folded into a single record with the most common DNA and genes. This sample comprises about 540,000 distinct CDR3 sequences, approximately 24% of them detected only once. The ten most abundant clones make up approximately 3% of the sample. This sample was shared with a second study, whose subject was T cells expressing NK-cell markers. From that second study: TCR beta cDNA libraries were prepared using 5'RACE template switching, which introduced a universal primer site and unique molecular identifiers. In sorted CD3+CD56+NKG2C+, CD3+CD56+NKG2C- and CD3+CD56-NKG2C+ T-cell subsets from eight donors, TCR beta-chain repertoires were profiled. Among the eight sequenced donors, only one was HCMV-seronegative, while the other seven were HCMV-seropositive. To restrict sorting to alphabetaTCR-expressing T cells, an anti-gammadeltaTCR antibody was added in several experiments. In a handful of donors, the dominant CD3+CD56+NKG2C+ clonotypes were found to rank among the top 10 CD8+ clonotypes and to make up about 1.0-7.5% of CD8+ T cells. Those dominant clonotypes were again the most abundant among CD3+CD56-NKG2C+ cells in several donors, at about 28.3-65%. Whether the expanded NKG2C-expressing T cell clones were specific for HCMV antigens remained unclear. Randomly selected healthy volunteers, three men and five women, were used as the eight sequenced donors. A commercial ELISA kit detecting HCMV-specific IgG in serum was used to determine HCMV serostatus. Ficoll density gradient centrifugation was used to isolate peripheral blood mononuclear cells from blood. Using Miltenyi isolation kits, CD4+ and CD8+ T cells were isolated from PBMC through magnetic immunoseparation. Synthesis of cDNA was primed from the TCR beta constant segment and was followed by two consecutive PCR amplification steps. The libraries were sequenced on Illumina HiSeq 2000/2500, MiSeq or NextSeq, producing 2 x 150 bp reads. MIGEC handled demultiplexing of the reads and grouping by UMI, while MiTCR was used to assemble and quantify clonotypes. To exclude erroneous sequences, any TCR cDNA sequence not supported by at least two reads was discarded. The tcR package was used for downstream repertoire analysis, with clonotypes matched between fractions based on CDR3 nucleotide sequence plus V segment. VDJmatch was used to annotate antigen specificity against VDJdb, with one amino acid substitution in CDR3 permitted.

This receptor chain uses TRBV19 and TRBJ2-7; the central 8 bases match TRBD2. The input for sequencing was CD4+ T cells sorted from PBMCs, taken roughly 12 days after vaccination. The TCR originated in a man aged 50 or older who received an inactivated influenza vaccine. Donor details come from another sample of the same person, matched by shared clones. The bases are TGTGCCAGTAGTATCGGGGGAGCGGGAGAAACCTACGAGCAGTACTTC. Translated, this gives CASSIGGAGETYEQYF.